This is a list of T cell receptor beta chains from one sample in a study of identical twins. MiXCR was run by TCRdb on the 5' RACE reads, yielding one entry per CDR3 protein. This sample yields around 680,000 distinct CDR3 sequences, of which approximately 9% are seen a single time; 0.75% to 1% belongs to the top ten. In addition, the sample was reused for a study of yellow fever vaccine responses in identical twins.

The sample comprised PBMCs. These receptors were obtained from a woman aged 18-30 years in good health. CDR3s include the opening cysteine and the closing phenylalanine or tryptophan. D genes are given only for firm matches. For some rows the clone size is stated as once, few or many, or as a class when expanded; others skip it.

d_gene	abundance	j_gene	v_gene	CDR3aa	CDR3nt
-	few	TRBJ1-1	TRBV12-3/TRBV12-4	CASHRIAPGAEAFF	TGTGCCAGTCACCGAATCGCCCCGGGAGCCGAAGCTTTCTTT
-	-	TRBJ2-1	TRBV6-4	CASSDGRANEQFF	TGTGCCAGCAGTGACGGCAGGGCCAATGAGCAGTTCTTC
TRBD1	few	TRBJ1-1	TRBV28	CASSSITGENTEAFF	TGTGCCAGCAGTTCGATCACAGGGGAGAACACTGAAGCTTTCTTT
-	many	TRBJ2-5	TRBV6-5	CASSYSSGAGTQYF	TGTGCCAGCAGTTACTCATCCGGGGCCGGGACCCAGTACTTC
-	many	TRBJ2-5	TRBV3-1	CASSQAGAETQYF	TGTGCCAGCAGCCAAGCCGGGGCTGAGACCCAGTACTTC
-	many	TRBJ2-3	TRBV3-1	CASSQRQTSTDTQYF	TGTGCCAGCAGCCAGCGGCAGACTAGCACAGATACGCAGTATTTT
TRBD2	-	TRBJ2-7	TRBV14	CASRFGGSSYEQYF	TGTGCCAGCAGGTTCGGGGGGAGCTCCTACGAGCAGTACTTC
-	many	TRBJ2-1	TRBV24-1	CATSDPLGEAYNEQFF	TGTGCCACCAGTGATCCCCTCGGGGAAGCCTACAATGAGCAGTTCTTC
TRBD1	-	TRBJ1-4	TRBV6-6	CASQQGGSEKLFF	TGTGCCAGCCAACAGGGGGGGAGTGAAAAACTGTTTTTT
TRBD2	-	TRBJ2-1	TRBV7-1	CASSSYGLAVANEQFF	TGTGCCAGCAGCTCATACGGACTAGCGGTCGCGAATGAGCAGTTCTTC
-	few	TRBJ2-1	TRBV20-1	CSASKHTSYNEQFF	TGCAGTGCTAGTAAACATACTTCCTACAATGAGCAGTTCTTC
-	few	TRBJ2-7	TRBV6-1	CASSERATYEQYF	TGTGCCAGCAGTGAGAGGGCAACCTACGAGCAGTACTTC
-	-	TRBJ2-7	TRBV5-1	CASSRLVSYEQYF	TGCGCCAGCAGCAGGCTAGTCTCCTACGAGCAGTACTTC
TRBD2	many	TRBJ2-1	TRBV10-3	CAISEWSGGASNEQFF	TGTGCCATCAGTGAATGGAGCGGGGGGGCCAGCAATGAGCAGTTCTTC
-	many	TRBJ1-2	TRBV29-1	CSVEAGRDGYTF	TGCAGCGTTGAAGCAGGGAGGGATGGCTACACCTTC
-	many	TRBJ2-4	TRBV15	CATSRGGLLAKNIQYF	TGTGCCACCAGCAGAGGGGGACTGCTAGCCAAAAACATTCAGTACTTC
-	few	TRBJ2-1	TRBV11-3	CASSLRRDGYNEQFF	TGTGCCAGCAGCTTACGCAGGGATGGATACAATGAGCAGTTCTTC
-	-	TRBJ2-3	TRBV7-2	CASILGGLSTDTQYF	TGTGCCAGCATCCTAGGGGGACTTAGCACAGATACGCAGTATTTT
TRBD2	few	TRBJ2-7	TRBV7-9	CASSWGTSGYEQYF	TGTGCCAGCAGCTGGGGGACTAGCGGTTACGAGCAGTACTTC
-	-	TRBJ2-7	TRBV4-3	CASSQDILVYEQYF	TGCGCCAGCAGCCAAGACATTTTAGTTTACGAGCAGTACTTC
TRBD2	few	TRBJ2-5	TRBV28	CASSRGTSGGAETQYF	TGTGCCAGCAGCCGGGGGACTAGCGGGGGGGCGGAGACCCAGTACTTC
-	many	TRBJ1-2	TRBV6-2/TRBV6-3	CASSWDIYGYTF	TGTGCCAGCAGTTGGGACATCTATGGCTACACCTTC
TRBD2	few	TRBJ2-3	TRBV12-3/TRBV12-4	CASSPGLAEITQYF	TGTGCCAGCAGTCCCGGACTAGCGGAGATAACGCAGTATTTT
-	few	TRBJ2-3	TRBV3-1	CASSQAGRWPDTQYF	TGTGCCAGCAGCCAAGCCGGCCGCTGGCCAGATACGCAGTATTTT
TRBD2	few	TRBJ2-1	TRBV20-1	CSARVSGGAYNEQFF	TGCAGTGCTAGAGTGTCCGGGGGGGCCTACAATGAGCAGTTCTTC
-	few	TRBJ2-1	TRBV15	CATSSPPGSVYNEQFF	TGTGCCACCAGCAGTCCTCCAGGGAGCGTTTACAATGAGCAGTTCTTC
TRBD2	-	TRBJ2-1	TRBV5-1	CASGGTSGSYNEQFF	TGCGCCAGCGGGGGGACTAGCGGGAGCTACAATGAGCAGTTCTTC
-	-	TRBJ2-7	TRBV12-3/TRBV12-4	CASSLGGGRSHEQYF	TGTGCCAGCAGTTTAGGGGGCGGCAGATCCCACGAGCAGTACTTC
TRBD2	-	TRBJ2-5	TRBV11-2	CASSLVAGGPVVEVTQYF	TGTGCCAGCAGCTTAGTAGCGGGGGGGCCTGTGGTGGAGGTGACCCAGTACTTC
TRBD1	few	TRBJ2-7	TRBV20-1	CSAIEQGFPYEQYF	TGCAGTGCTATAGAACAGGGGTTTCCCTACGAGCAGTACTTC
-	-	TRBJ2-1	TRBV20-1	CSARGQGSGGSYNEQFF	TGCAGTGCTAGAGGGCAGGGGTCGGGGGGTTCCTACAATGAGCAGTTCTTC
-	few	TRBJ2-7	TRBV6-5	CASSYSKAGSLEQYF	TGTGCCAGCAGTTACTCGAAGGCAGGGTCGCTCGAGCAGTACTTC
-	few	TRBJ2-5	TRBV28	CASSLLGAEVETQYF	TGTGCCAGCAGTTTACTGGGGGCGGAAGTGGAGACCCAGTACTTC
-	few	TRBJ2-7	TRBV10-2	CARSDNSYEQYF	TGCGCCAGAAGCGACAATTCCTACGAGCAGTACTTC
TRBD2	-	TRBJ2-7	TRBV5-1	CASSPGLAGPSTYEQYF	TGCGCCAGCAGTCCCGGACTAGCGGGGCCAAGCACCTACGAGCAGTACTTC
TRBD2	-	TRBJ2-1	TRBV4-2	CASSQEGLAGGGNEQFF	TGTGCCAGCAGCCAAGAGGGACTAGCGGGAGGTGGTAATGAGCAGTTCTTC
-	-	TRBJ2-5	TRBV9	CASSVQGGTQETQYF	TGTGCCAGCAGCGTGCAGGGGGGTACCCAAGAGACCCAGTACTTC
TRBD1	-	TRBJ1-1	TRBV10-3	CAISPTGLAEAFF	TGTGCCATCAGTCCGACAGGGCTCGCTGAAGCTTTCTTT
-	-	TRBJ2-7	TRBV5-1	CASSLASAGTTYEQYF	TGCGCCAGCAGCTTGGCCTCGGCAGGGACCACCTACGAGCAGTACTTC
-	few	TRBJ2-7	TRBV3-1	CASSWDDSYEQYF	TGTGCCAGCAGTTGGGACGACTCCTACGAGCAGTACTTC
TRBD2	few	TRBJ2-3	TRBV7-9	CASWEGGKDTDTQYF	TGTGCCAGTTGGGAGGGCGGGAAAGACACAGATACGCAGTATTTT